The 22 T cell receptor beta chains below were found in one sample sequenced in a study of cytomegalovirus exposure and HLA in healthy donors. Vbeta (60) and Jbeta (13) primers were used in the PCR. Only in-frame clones appear in the TCRdb table, and some are missing; sequencing was by immunoSEQ multiplex PCR. Of about 120,000 clones in the sample, approximately 80% are singletons; the top ten hold approximately 2.4%. The sample was PBMCs. The receptors here all came from a female donor in good health and CMV-seronegative.

The chain joins TRBV11-2 to TRBJ2-5, with 8 positions matching TRBD2. The CDR3 contains 13 residues. Germline trimming cut 7 bases from V and 0 bases from J; bases unmatched to any gene: 1. CDR1 is SGHAT, CDR2 FQNNGV, per germline. The CDR3 bases are TGTGCCAGCAATAGCGGGGACCAAGAGACCCAGTACTTC. Translating it yields CASNSGDQETQYF.

The chain couples TRBV7-9 to TRBJ2-1; TRBD2 is a possible D gene (6 bases). Trimming left V 5 bases short and J 10 bases short, with 21 bases between. The CDR3 runs to 15 residues. The germline gives CDR1 SEHNR, CDR2 FQNEAQ (reference sequence). CDR3 region: CASSPPPGTGREQFF. The DNA for the CDR3 is TGTGCCAGCAGCCCACCCCCAGGGACGGGGAGGGAGCAGTTCTTC.

This clone was observed a handful of times. A read error may be the cause here, since a much bigger clone is one base away. The genes are TRBV5-6 and TRBJ2-3; 9 bases agree with TRBD2. V lost 4 bases, J lost 1 base, and 4 bases stayed unmatched. Germline V CDR1 and CDR2: SGHDT, YYEEEE. The CDR3 totals 15 residues. CDR3 sequence: CASSDSSGGTDTQYF. The DNA for the CDR3 is TGTGCCAGCAGCGACTCTAGCGGGGGCACAGATACGCAGTATTTT. Using reference TRBV5-6 and TRBJ2-3 for the parts outside the CDR3, the full variable domain is DAGVTQSPTHLIKTRGQQVTLRCSPKSGHDTVSWYQQALGQGPQFIFQYYEEEERQRGNFPDRFSGHQFPNYSSELNVNALLLGDSALYLCASSDSSGGTDTQYFGPGTRLTVL.

The chain's CDR3 is CASSLNRGTEAFF. CDR3 DNA sequence: TGTGCCAGCAGCTTAAACAGGGGCACTGAAGCTTTCTTT. The chain has TRBV27 and TRBJ1-1; the match to TRBD1 covers 7 bases. Germline CDR1 is MNHEY and CDR2 is SMNVEV (reference sequence). With V trimmed by 6 bases and J by 4 bases, 5 bases remained unmatched. This CDR3 is 13 amino acids long.

This chain uses TRBV6-5 with TRBJ1-4; D gene unclear. The CDR3 is made up of 13 amino acids. In germline, CDR1 is MNHEY, CDR2 SVGAGI. Deletions cut 5 bases from V and 13 bases from J, with 17 bases between. The CDR3 reads CASSESFAESLFF. Here the CDR3 DNA reads TGTGCCAGCAGTGAATCATTCGCGGAGTCACTGTTTTTT.

CDR3 residues: CASSRQGYTEAFF. CDR3 nucleotide sequence: TGTGCCAGCTCAAGACAGGGGTACACTGAAGCTTTCTTT. The V call is TRBV18, the J call TRBJ1-1; 8 nucleotides line up with TRBD1. This CDR3 is built from 13 residues. Germline V gene data show CDR1 as KGHSH and CDR2 as LQKENI. J gave up 3 bases and V 5 bases, and 2 bases lay outside the gene matches. The full variable domain, with the rest looked up from reference TRBV18 and TRBJ1-1, is NAGVMQNPRHLVRRRGQEARLRCSPMKGHSHVYWYRQLPEEGLKFMVYLQKENIIDESGMPKERFSAEFPKEGPSILRIQQVVRGDSAAYFCASSRQGYTEAFFGQGTRLTVV.

The chain has TRBV7-2 and TRBJ2-2, with no clear D. The CDR3 covers 12 residues. The ends were cut back, 2 bases at V and 7 bases at J, with 5 bases in the middle. Per the germline V gene, CDR1 is SGHTA and CDR2 is FQGNSA. The DNA of the CDR3 is TGTGCCAGCAGCTTATACGGCGGGGAGCTGTTTTTT. Amino acid sequence: CASSLYGGELFF. Based on the CDR3 plus reference TRBV7-2 and TRBJ2-2, the full variable domain is GAGVSQSPSNKVTEKGKDVELRCDPISGHTALYWYRQSLGQGLEFLIYFQGNSAPDKSGLPSDRFSAERTGGSVSTLTIQRTQQEDSAVYLCASSLYGGELFFGEGSRLTVL.

The rearrangement joins TRBV19 to TRBJ1-5, with a weak D call TRBD1 (6 bases). Trimming shortened V by 3 bases and J by 3 bases, and 21 bases separated the two germline ends. This CDR3 has 18 amino acids. From germline, CDR1 is LNHDA and CDR2 SQIVND (reference sequence). The CDR3 DNA follows: TGTGCCAGTAGTATTGGGGGACACTCATCCGGTCACAATCAGCCCCAGCATTTT. Its translation is CASSIGGHSSGHNQPQHF. Full variable domain (missing parts from reference TRBV19 and TRBJ1-5): DGGITQSPKYLFRKEGQNVTLSCEQNLNHDAMYWYRQDPGQGLRLIYYSQIVNDFQKGDIAEGYSVSREKKESFPLTVTSAQKNPTAFYLCASSIGGHSSGHNQPQHFGDGTRLSIL.

V and J are TRBV7-9 and TRBJ1-5, with D hard to call. The CDR3 length is 16 residues. V was trimmed by 1 base and J by 2 bases, leaving 12 bases between them. CDR1 SEHNR and CDR2 FQNEAQ come from the germline V gene (reference sequence). This CDR3 is CASSLGGTEGNQPQHF. The CDR3 DNA follows: TGTGCCAGCAGCTTAGGGGGTACGGAGGGCAATCAGCCCCAGCATTTT.

This rearrangement joins TRBV2 to TRBJ1-2, with 7 bases that match TRBD1. The CDR3 spans 13 residues. Germline V CDR1 and CDR2: SNHLY, FYNNEI. With V trimmed by 3 bases and J by 4 bases, 2 bases remained unmatched. CDR3 sequence (DNA): TGTGCCAGCAGTGAGGACAGGCGCTATGGCTACACCTTC. Protein sequence: CASSEDRRYGYTF.

The chain has TRBV13 and TRBJ1-4; tentatively, D is TRBD1 (5 bases). This CDR3 has 14 amino acids. Looked up from germline, CDR1 is PRHDT and CDR2 is FYEKMQ (reference sequence). Trimming stripped 8 bases from V and 2 bases from J, with 12 bases between. In DNA, the CDR3 is TGTGCCAGCTGTAAGTCAGGGACTAATGAAAAACTGTTTTTT. It yields the protein CASCKSGTNEKLFF.

V gene TRBV27 combines with J gene TRBJ2-7, with D possibly TRBD1 on 5 matching bases. This CDR3 comprises 13 residues. Germline loops: CDR1 MNHEY, CDR2 SMNVEV (reference sequence). V dropped 5 bases and J dropped 1 base, with 9 bases sitting between them. CDR3 sequence reads: CASSVRQSYEQYF. The CDR3 DNA reads TGTGCCAGCAGTGTTAGACAGTCCTACGAGCAGTACTTC.

This chain joins TRBV30 and TRBJ1-1; D is ambiguous. V lost 2 bases and J 1 base, leaving 26 bases between the germline ends. The CDR3 length is 19 residues. Per germline, CDR1 GTSNPN and CDR2 SVGIG (reference sequence). Here the CDR3 DNA reads TGTGCCTGGAGTCCCTCCCGGACCTCCCGGGGAGGAGAGAACACTGAAGCTTTCTTT. This codes for CAWSPSRTSRGGENTEAFF.

The chain joins TRBV7-9 to TRBJ2-7, with 8 nucleotides matching TRBD1. The V segment lost 5 bases and the J segment 5 bases; nucleotides outside the gene matches: 11. CDR1 SEHNR and CDR2 FQNEAQ come from the germline V gene (reference sequence). This CDR3 contains 15 residues. The CDR3 loop reads CASSHSRTGFDEQYF. DNA of the CDR3: TGTGCCAGCAGCCATTCGAGGACAGGGTTCGACGAGCAGTACTTC.

The chain recombines TRBV7-9 with TRBJ2-3; D may be TRBD2 (6 bases). The CDR3 sequence is 17 residues long. V dropped 4 bases and J dropped 0 bases, with 17 bases sitting between them. The germline V gene has CDR1 SEHNR and CDR2 FQNEAQ (reference sequence). The CDR3 sequence: CASSSVVRGPSTDTQYF. CDR3 in DNA: TGTGCCAGCAGCTCCGTCGTGCGGGGTCCTAGCACAGATACGCAGTATTTT.

The chain couples TRBV18 to TRBJ1-1; perhaps TRBD1 as D (6 bases). CDR3 length equals 14 residues. Trimming stripped 3 bases from V and 6 bases from J, with 14 bases between. Germline-derived CDR1 and CDR2 are KGHSH and LQKENI. CDR3 in amino acids: CASSPVRGGPEAFF. In nucleotides, the CDR3 is TGTGCCAGCTCACCGGTCAGGGGCGGCCCTGAAGCTTTCTTT.

In this sample, this clone turned up a few times. V and J are TRBV6-1 and TRBJ1-2; 7 bases are shared with TRBD1. The CDR3 is made up of 17 amino acids. In germline, CDR1 is MNHNS, CDR2 SASEGT. The junction had 11 bases not matched to a gene; V was cut back by 4 bases and J by 0 bases. This CDR3 reads CASSAQGLVGPNYGYTF. In nucleotides, the CDR3 is TGTGCCAGCAGTGCACAGGGGTTGGTAGGCCCTAACTATGGCTACACCTTC.

V usage is TRBV7-9 and J usage is TRBJ2-7, with TRBD1 identical over 8 bases. This CDR3 has 14 residues. The germline CDR1 and CDR2 sequences are SEHNR and FQNEAQ (reference sequence). V was pared by 0 bases and J by 6 bases, with 4 bases of the junction left unmatched. CDR3 nucleotides: TGTGCCAGCAGCTTAGCCGGACAGGGCCCCGAGCAGTACTTC. It is translated as CASSLAGQGPEQYF.

As DNA, the CDR3 is TGTGCCAGCAGTCCTCCGGGGGAAGGCACAGATACGCAGTATTTT. This codes for CASSPPGEGTDTQYF. The chain combines TRBV6-5 with TRBJ2-3; TRBD2 is a possible D gene (6 bases). In germline, CDR1 is MNHEY, CDR2 SVGAGI. The CDR3 consists of 15 residues. V lost 5 bases, J lost 1 base, and 13 bases lay in between.

This chain uses TRBV5-1 with TRBJ1-2; no definite D call. The CDR3 is made up of 13 amino acids. Germline-derived CDR1 and CDR2 are SGHRS and YFSETQ. Trimming took off 0 bases at V and 3 bases at J, with 6 bases between the two ends. The CDR3 protein is CASSLDSYYGYTF. CDR3 DNA sequence: TGCGCCAGCAGCTTGGACAGCTACTATGGCTACACCTTC.

The count of this clone is one. The genes are TRBV30 and TRBJ1-6; TRBD1 matches 7 bases. V gave up 2 bases and J gave up 10 bases; unmatched junction bases: 5. Looked up from germline, CDR1 is GTSNPN and CDR2 is SVGIG (reference sequence). The CDR3 extends over 13 amino acids. CDR3 loop: CAWSRQGDSPLHF. The CDR3 DNA reads TGTGCCTGGAGTAGACAGGGCGACTCACCCCTCCACTTT.

This clone is a singleton in its sample. The junction and the germline gene differ at one end; a read error may be behind it. The chain combines TRBV7-8 with TRBJ1-3, with a possible D match to TRBD1 (5 bases). This CDR3 spans 14 amino acids. Germline V gene data show CDR1 as SGHVS and CDR2 as FQNEAQ. The CDR3 nucleotides read TGTGCCAGCAGCACAGGAGGGTCTGGAAGCACCATATATTTT. It is translated as CASSTGGSGSTIYF. The full variable domain, with the rest looked up from reference TRBV7-8 and TRBJ1-3, is GAGVSQSPRYKVAKRGQDVALRCDPISGHVSLFWYQQALGQGPEFLTYFQNEAQLDKSGLPSDRFFAERPEGSVSTLKIQRTQQEDSAVYLCASSTGGSGSTIYFGEGSWLTVV.